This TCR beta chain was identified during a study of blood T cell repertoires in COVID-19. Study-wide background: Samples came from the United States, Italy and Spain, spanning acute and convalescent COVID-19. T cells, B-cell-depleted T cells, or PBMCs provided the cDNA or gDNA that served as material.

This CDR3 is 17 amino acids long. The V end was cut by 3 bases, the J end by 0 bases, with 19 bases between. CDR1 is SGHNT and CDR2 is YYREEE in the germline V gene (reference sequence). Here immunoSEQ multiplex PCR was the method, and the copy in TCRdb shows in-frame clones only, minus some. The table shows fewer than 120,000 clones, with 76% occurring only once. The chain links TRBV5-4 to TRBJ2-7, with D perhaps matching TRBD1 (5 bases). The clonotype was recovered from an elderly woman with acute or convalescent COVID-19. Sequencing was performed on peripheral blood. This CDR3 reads CASSSRNPGISSYEQYF. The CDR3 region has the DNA TGTGCCAGCAGCTCGAGAAACCCAGGGATTAGCTCCTACGAGCAGTACTTC.